This TCR beta chain emerged from a study of OX40 agonist ivuxolimab in advanced cancers. Study summary: Patients got intravenous ivuxolimab at 0.01 to 10 mg/kg every 2 weeks.

The repertoire was sequenced with immunoSEQ multiplex PCR; TCRdb's copy has only in-frame clones and lacks some. The sample has about 40,000 clones, 85% seen once. Study-level results: There was clonal expansion of CD4+ and CD8+ blood T cells by week 6 at 0.1 to 3.0 mg/kg.

The length of the CDR3 is 13 residues. Between the trimmed V and J ends, which lost 3 bases and 2 bases, there was a span of 6 bases. CDR1 and CDR2 from the germline V gene are MRHNA and SNTAGT. Concerning this clone: Its antigen is currently unknown.

This TCR derives from an adult with an advanced solid tumor such as melanoma, head and neck, liver or kidney cancer. J is TRBJ2-3 and V is TRBV6-4, with D unresolved. The sample consisted of CD4+ or CD8+ T cells sorted from blood, taken in a trial of the OX40 agonist ivuxolimab. CDR3 coding DNA: TGTGCCAGCAGTGAAGAATACACAGATACGCAGTATTTT. This encodes CASSEEYTDTQYF.